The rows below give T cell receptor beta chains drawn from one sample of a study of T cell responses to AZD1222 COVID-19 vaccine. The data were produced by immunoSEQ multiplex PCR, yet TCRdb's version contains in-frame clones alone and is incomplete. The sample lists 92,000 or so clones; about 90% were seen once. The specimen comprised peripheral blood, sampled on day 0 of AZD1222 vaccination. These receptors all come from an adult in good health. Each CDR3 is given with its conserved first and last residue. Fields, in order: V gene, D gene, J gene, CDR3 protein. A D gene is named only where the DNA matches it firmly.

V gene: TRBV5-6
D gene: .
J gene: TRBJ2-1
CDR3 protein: CASSPWRSSSSYNEQFF

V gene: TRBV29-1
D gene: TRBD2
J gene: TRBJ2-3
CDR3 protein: CSVNPGTSARTDTQYF

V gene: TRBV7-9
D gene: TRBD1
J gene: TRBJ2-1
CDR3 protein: CASIRDRGNNEQFF

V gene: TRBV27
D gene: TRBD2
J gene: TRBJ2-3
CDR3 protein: CASSPSLAGGTDTQYF

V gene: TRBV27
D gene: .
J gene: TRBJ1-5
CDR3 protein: CASKRNSNQPQHF

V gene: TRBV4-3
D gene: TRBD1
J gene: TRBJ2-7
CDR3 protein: CASSQDRRGQGSYEQYF

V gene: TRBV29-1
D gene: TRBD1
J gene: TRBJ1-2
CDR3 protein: CSVAPGQGGTGGYTF

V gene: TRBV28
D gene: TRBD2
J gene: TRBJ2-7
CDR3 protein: CASSPGGGVHEQYF

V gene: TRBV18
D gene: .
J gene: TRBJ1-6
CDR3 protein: CASSPGGENSPLHF

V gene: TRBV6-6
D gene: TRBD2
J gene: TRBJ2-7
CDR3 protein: CASKPGTSQYVQYF

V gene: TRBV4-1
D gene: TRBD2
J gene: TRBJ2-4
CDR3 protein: CASSQVGRGKKNIQYF

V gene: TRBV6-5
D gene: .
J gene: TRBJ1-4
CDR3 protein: CASSYSSGGEKLFF

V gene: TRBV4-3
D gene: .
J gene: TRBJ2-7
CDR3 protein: CASSQDLGAYEQYF

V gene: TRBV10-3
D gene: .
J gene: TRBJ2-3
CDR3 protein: CAISEQASADTQYF

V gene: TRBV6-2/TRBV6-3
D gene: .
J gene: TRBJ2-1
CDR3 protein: CASTPLGSYNEQFF

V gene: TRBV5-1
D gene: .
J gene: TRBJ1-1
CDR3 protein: CASSLAGMNTEAFF

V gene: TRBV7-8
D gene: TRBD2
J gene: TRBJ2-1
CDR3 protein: CASSAVLAISYNEQFF

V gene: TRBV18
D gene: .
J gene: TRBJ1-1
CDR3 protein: CASSPIDGAAGTEAFF